The 31 T cell receptor beta chains listed next were all sequenced from one sample in a study of T cells in Graves' hyperthyroidism and ophthalmopathy. Researchers took RNA transcripts and amplified the TCR beta CDR3 regions from them. Researchers ran a first-round RT-PCR on the TCR CDR3 using the HTBI primer set. TCRdb used MiXCR to reprocess the multiplex PCR reads, holding one entry per CDR3 protein. The sample has some 460,000 distinct CDR3 sequences, around 14% seen once. The source material was blood. The receptors come from a woman aged 18-30 years with Graves' hyperthyroidism.

This clonotype was seen repeatedly, ten times or more. The CDR3 sequence is CASSLVMLAGGLNEQFF. CDR3 nucleotides: TGTGCCAGCAGCTTAGTCATGCTAGCGGGAGGGCTGAATGAGCAGTTCTTC. This sequence joins TRBV7-2 and TRBJ2-1, with 12 positions matching TRBD2. This CDR3 spans 17 amino acids. V was clipped by 1 base and J by 7 bases; unmatched bases: 8. Per the germline V gene, CDR1 is SGHTA and CDR2 is FQGNSA. The complete variable domain, with remaining parts taken from reference TRBV7-2 and TRBJ2-1, reads GAGVSQSPSNKVTEKGKDVELRCDPISGHTALYWYRQSLGQGLEFLIYFQGNSAPDKSGLPSDRFSAERTGGSVSTLTIQRTQQEDSAVYLCASSLVMLAGGLNEQFFGPGTRLTVL.

In this sample, this clonotype turned up many times. A clone one base away is much larger, so this may be a read error. The rearrangement joins TRBV28 to TRBJ2-7; D gene uncertain. The CDR3 has 13 residues. The V gene lost 5 bases and the J gene lost 3 bases, with 11 bases spanning the gap. Germline V lookup: CDR1 MDHEN, CDR2 SYDVKM. CDR3 in amino acids: CASSRYSRYEQYF. The CDR3 nucleotides are TGTGCCAGCAGTCGATACAGCCGCTACGAGCAGTACTTC.

This clonotype has a count of ten or more. This chain uses TRBV11-2 with TRBJ2-7; tentative D call: TRBD1 (6 bases). Germline CDR1 and CDR2: SGHAT and FQNNGV. This CDR3 is 18 amino acids long. V was trimmed by 1 base and J by 0 bases, leaving 19 bases between them. The CDR3: CASSLVGDRLASSYEQYF. The CDR3 DNA is TGTGCCAGCAGCTTAGTCGGAGACAGGCTGGCGTCCTCCTACGAGCAGTACTTC.

This clonotype was recorded at least ten times. The rearrangement uses TRBV30 and TRBJ2-6; D is ambiguous. The CDR3 length is 13 residues. Germline V CDR1 and CDR2: GTSNPN, SVGIG (reference sequence). V dropped 0 bases and J dropped 3 bases, with 3 bases sitting between them. As DNA, the CDR3 is TGTGCCTGGAGTGTAAATGGGGCCAACGTCCTGACTTTC. Protein product: CAWSVNGANVLTF. Complete variable domain (other parts from reference TRBV30 and TRBJ2-6): SQTIHQWPATLVQPVGSPLSLECTVEGTSNPNLYWYRQAAGRGLQLLFYSVGIGQISSEVPQNLSASRPQDRQFILSSKKLLLSDSGFYLCAWSVNGANVLTFGAGSRLTVL.

This clonotype was observed at least ten times. The chain has TRBV27 and TRBJ1-5, with a weak D call TRBD1 (5 bases). Germline-derived CDR1 and CDR2 are MNHEY and SMNVEV (reference sequence). The CDR3 sequence is 16 residues long. Trimming left V 5 bases short and J 4 bases short, with 18 bases between. CDR3 loop: CASSPGPREANQPQHF. In nucleotides, the CDR3 is TGTGCCAGCAGTCCCGGTCCCAGGGAGGCGAATCAGCCCCAGCATTTT.

This clonotype was detected only a few times. Its ends do not fully match the called genes, so a read error is possible. This chain links TRBV5-5 with TRBJ2-3; 7 nucleotides match TRBD1. CDR3 size: 16 residues. Germline V CDR1 and CDR2: SGHKS, YYEKEE (reference sequence). The CDR3 DNA reads as TGTGCCAGCAGCTCGACAGGGATTTCCCTTACAGGTACGCAGTATTTT. It is translated as CASSSTGISLTGTQYF.

This clonotype was counted between two and nine times. V usage is TRBV28 and J usage is TRBJ2-5; 11 bases are a match to TRBD2. In germline, CDR1 is MDHEN, CDR2 SYDVKM. The CDR3 is 15 amino acids. The J segment lost 9 bases and the V segment lost 5 bases, leaving 11 bases of the junction unmatched. CDR3 region: CASSPSGGKRFSQYF. For the CDR3, the DNA is TGTGCCAGCAGTCCTAGCGGGGGGAAGAGATTTTCCCAGTACTTC.

This clonotype has ten or more counts. J is TRBJ1-5 and V is TRBV2, with 8 bases matching TRBD1. CDR1 is SNHLY, CDR2 FYNNEI, per germline. The V and J ends lost 5 bases and 5 bases, in that order; junction bases with no gene match: 5. The CDR3 contains 14 residues. Here the CDR3 DNA reads TGTGCCAGCAGTCCCGGGACAGGCGATCAGCCCCAGCATTTT. Amino acids: CASSPGTGDQPQHF.

This clonotype showed up just a few times. The chain recombines TRBV7-6 with TRBJ2-1; D might be TRBD1 (6 bases). V was trimmed by 2 bases and J by 9 bases, leaving 8 bases between them. The CDR3 covers 12 residues. CDR1 is SGHVS, CDR2 FNYEAQ, per germline. In DNA, the CDR3 is TGTGCCAGCAGCTTAAGGGACACTGAGCAGTTCTTC. Protein: CASSLRDTEQFF. The whole variable domain, filled in from reference TRBV7-6 and TRBJ2-1, reads GAGVSQSPRYKVTKRGQDVALRCDPISGHVSLYWYRQALGQGPEFLTYFNYEAQQDKSGLPNDRFSAERPEGSISTLTIQRTEQRDSAMYRCASSLRDTEQFFGPGTRLTVL.

The CDR3 bases are TGCAGTGCTAGAACCCGGACAGGGTGGACGGGGAGCACAGATACGCAGTATTTT. It translates to CSARTRTGWTGSTDTQYF. The V and J genes are TRBV20-1 and TRBJ2-3; 8 bases align to TRBD1. The germline CDR1 and CDR2 sequences are DFQATT and SNEGSKA (reference sequence). CDR3 length: 18 residues. V lost 2 bases to trimming and J lost 0 bases; unmatched junction nucleotides: 13.

This clonotype was detected only a few times. A much more abundant neighbour one base away suggests this may be a read error. This chain uses TRBV12-3 or TRBV12-4 with TRBJ1-2; possibly TRBD1 for D (6 bases). This CDR3 contains 12 residues. The CDR3 loop is CAGSADRTGYTF. The CDR3, as DNA: TGTGCCGGCAGTGCGGACAGAACGGGCTACACCTTC.

There are a few counts of this clonotype. This sequence may be a read error, since a much larger clone differs from it by one base. The chain has TRBV27 and TRBJ2-5, with 9 bases identical to TRBD1. This CDR3 has 13 amino acids. Germline CDR1 MNHEY, CDR2 SMNVEV (reference sequence). The CDR3 loop is CAGSRGQGETQYF. CDR3 bases: TGTGCCGGCAGCCGGGGACAGGGAGAGACCCAGTACTTC.

The rearrangement joins TRBV24-1 to TRBJ2-5; D unclear. The V end lost 1 base, the J end lost 7 bases, and 6 bases lay between the germline ends. The germline V gene has CDR1 KGHDR and CDR2 SFDVKD. This CDR3 has 12 residues. The CDR3 sequence: CATSDFKGTQYF. The CDR3 nucleotides read TGTGCCACCAGTGATTTCAAGGGGACCCAGTACTTC.

This clonotype was detected many times. This chain links TRBV30 with TRBJ2-3, with D possibly being TRBD1 (6 bases). The CDR3 length is 15 residues. V lost 6 bases to trimming and J lost 1 base, with 17 bases between them. Germline V gene lookup returns CDR1 GTSNPN and CDR2 SVGIG (reference sequence). CDR3 coding DNA: TGTGCCTGCCCACTACAGGGTTACGGCACAGATACGCAGTATTTT. This sequence encodes CACPLQGYGTDTQYF. Complete variable domain (other parts from reference TRBV30 and TRBJ2-3): SQTIHQWPATLVQPVGSPLSLECTVEGTSNPNLYWYRQAAGRGLQLLFYSVGIGQISSEVPQNLSASRPQDRQFILSSKKLLLSDSGFYLCACPLQGYGTDTQYFGPGTRLTVL.

The sample holds many counts of this clonotype. The CDR3 DNA sequence: TGTGCCACCAGTGATAGGACCGGGCTATCCACCGGGGAGCTGTTTTTT. It yields the protein CATSDRTGLSTGELFF. V is TRBV24-1 and J is TRBJ2-2; D not certain. Per the germline V gene, CDR1 is KGHDR and CDR2 is SFDVKD. This CDR3 is 16 amino acids long. V was trimmed by 3 bases and J by 4 bases, leaving 14 bases between them.

This clonotype was recorded at least ten times. The chain links TRBV6-2 or TRBV6-3 to TRBJ1-5, with D possibly matching TRBD1 (6 bases). This CDR3 spans 14 amino acids. Germline loops: CDR1 MNHEY, CDR2 SVGEGT. V gave up 2 bases and J gave up 9 bases, with 14 bases separating them. The CDR3 spells CASSYVQGLRPQHF. The CDR3 nucleotides read TGTGCCAGCAGTTACGTACAGGGTCTTCGGCCCCAGCATTTT.

The genes are TRBV19 and TRBJ1-2; 8 bases match TRBD1. The J segment lost 6 bases and the V segment lost 6 bases, leaving 9 bases of the junction unmatched. CDR1 LNHDA and CDR2 SQIVND come from the germline V gene (reference sequence). The CDR3 is 14 amino acids. The CDR3 nucleotides are TGTGCCAGTAGCGCCTTTACAGGGGGACATGGCTACACCTTC. Protein sequence: CASSAFTGGHGYTF.

The table lists this clonotype with many counts. V and J are TRBV6-1 and TRBJ2-1, with TRBD2 matching 10 bases. Germline V gene lookup returns CDR1 MNHNS and CDR2 SASEGT. V trimming: 5 bases; J trimming: 3 bases; junction bases outside the gene matches: 10. CDR3 length equals 17 residues. The CDR3, as DNA: TGTGCCAGCAGTCTCGGGTCCACTAGCGGGGTCTACAATGAGCAGTTCTTC. It translates to CASSLGSTSGVYNEQFF.

This clonotype showed up many times. The V gene is TRBV27, the J gene TRBJ2-1, with D possibly TRBD1 on 5 matching bases. Germline CDR1 is MNHEY and CDR2 is SMNVEV (reference sequence). This CDR3 is 14 amino acids long. The V end was cut by 6 bases, the J end by 3 bases, with 12 bases between. The CDR3 protein is CASRSPRVYNEQFF. CDR3 nucleotide sequence: TGTGCCAGCAGGTCCCCCAGGGTCTACAATGAGCAGTTCTTC.

This clonotype came up many times. The chain combines TRBV5-1 with TRBJ2-7, with 10 bases lining up with TRBD1. CDR1 is SGHRS, CDR2 YFSETQ, per germline. V lost 5 bases, J lost 2 bases, and 4 bases stayed unmatched. CDR3 length: 14 residues. CDR3 DNA sequence: TGCGCCAGCAGTAAAGGACAGGGGGCCTACGAGCAGTACTTC. This gives the protein CASSKGQGAYEQYF. The full variable domain, completed using reference TRBV5-1 and TRBJ2-7, is KAGVTQTPRYLIKTRGQQVTLSCSPISGHRSVSWYQQTPGQGLQFLFEYFSETQRNKGNFPGRFSGRQFSNSRSEMNVSTLELGDSALYLCASSKGQGAYEQYFGPGTRLTVT.

The table lists this clonotype with many counts. This sequence joins TRBV15 and TRBJ1-4; possible D gene TRBD1, 5 bases. The germline V gene has CDR1 LNHNV and CDR2 YYDKDF (reference sequence). The V end lost 3 bases, the J end lost 6 bases, and 14 bases lay between the germline ends. The CDR3 runs to 15 residues. CDR3 DNA sequence: TGTGCCACCAGCAGCCGACGGGGCTTCTATGAAAAACTGTTTTTT. This codes for CATSSRRGFYEKLFF.

As concerns this clonotype: At one end, the junction sequence differs from germline, possibly due to a read error. Here the CDR3 DNA reads TGTGCCAGCAGTGCCCCGGGACACCGCCTATGTAGGAACTTT. Protein: CASSAPGHRLCRNF. The rearrangement uses TRBV6-1 and TRBJ1-6, with D possibly matching TRBD1 (6 bases). This CDR3 comprises 14 residues. CDR1 and CDR2 (germline): MNHNS, SASEGT.

This clonotype was picked up many times. The chain has TRBV19 and TRBJ2-7; possible D gene TRBD1, 5 bases. Germline V gene data show CDR1 as LNHDA and CDR2 as SQIVND (reference sequence). Between the trimmed V and J ends, which lost 3 bases and 6 bases, there was a span of 12 bases. CDR3 length: 13 residues. CDR3 DNA sequence: TGTGCCAGTAGTATTCAGGGTTGGGTCGAGCAGTACTTC. Protein sequence: CASSIQGWVEQYF.

V is TRBV28 and J is TRBJ2-2; TRBD2 matches 9 bases. After removal of 7 bases from V and 2 bases from J, the junction contained 8 bases not matched to a gene. The germline V gene encodes CDR1 MDHEN and CDR2 SYDVKM. This CDR3 is 16 amino acids long. CDR3 residues: CASTLQRGVNTGELFF. In DNA, the CDR3 is TGTGCCAGCACCTTGCAGCGGGGGGTCAACACCGGGGAGCTGTTTTTT.

This clonotype was recorded a few times. The chain joins TRBV5-5 to TRBJ1-4; unclear D gene. V was clipped by 4 bases and J by 0 bases, with 13 bases between them. This CDR3 is built from 16 residues. CDR1 and CDR2 from the germline V gene are SGHKS and YYEKEE (reference sequence). The CDR3 DNA is TGTGCCAGCAGCCTTACAGCGTATTCAACTAATGAAAAACTGTTTTTT. Its protein is CASSLTAYSTNEKLFF. The entire variable domain, with the rest obtained from reference TRBV5-5 and TRBJ1-4, is as follows: DAGVTQSPTHLIKTRGQQVTLRCSPISGHKSVSWYQQVLGQGPQFIFQYYEKEERGRGNFPDRFSARQFPNYSSELNVNALLLGDSALYLCASSLTAYSTNEKLFFGSGTQLSVL.

Many counts were recorded for this clonotype. The chain employs TRBV12-3 or TRBV12-4 and TRBJ1-1; weak D call: TRBD1 (5 bases). The ends were cut back, 5 bases at V and 5 bases at J, with 18 bases in the middle. This CDR3 contains 15 residues. The DNA of the CDR3 is TGTGCCAGCAGTCTTGCCCGGGACGGGGGGACTGAAGCTTTCTTT. Translation gives CASSLARDGGTEAFF.

This clonotype was counted many times. V is TRBV6-1 and J is TRBJ2-7, with 10 bases lining up with TRBD1. CDR1 is MNHNS and CDR2 is SASEGT in the germline V gene. The CDR3 runs 16 residues. V was pared by 7 bases and J by 7 bases, with 16 bases of the junction left unmatched. The CDR3 region is CASTSPYGTGVREQYF. The CDR3, as DNA: TGTGCCAGCACCTCACCTTATGGGACAGGGGTGCGGGAGCAGTACTTC.

Ten or more counts support this clonotype. V and J are TRBV12-3 or TRBV12-4 and TRBJ2-2; weak D call: TRBD1 (6 bases). This CDR3 contains 15 residues. V gave up 2 bases and J gave up 6 bases, with 13 bases separating them. CDR3: CASSLYRVVPGELFF. CDR3 sequence (DNA): TGTGCCAGCAGTTTATACAGGGTTGTGCCCGGGGAGCTGTTTTTT.

This clonotype was seen at least ten times. The chain recombines TRBV24-1 with TRBJ2-2, with a weak D call TRBD2 (6 bases). The CDR3 sequence is 14 residues long. The germline V gene has CDR1 KGHDR and CDR2 SFDVKD. The V end lost 4 bases, the J end lost 5 bases, and 10 bases lay between the germline ends. The CDR3, as DNA: TGTGCCACCAGTGACCCAGGGACTACCGGGGAGCTGTTTTTT. Protein sequence: CATSDPGTTGELFF.

Many counts were recorded for this clonotype. The chain links TRBV2 to TRBJ2-3; 9 bases map to TRBD2. Germline trimming cut 6 bases from V and 0 bases from J; bases unmatched to any gene: 19. From germline, CDR1 is SNHLY and CDR2 FYNNEI. The CDR3 loop spans 20 amino acids. The CDR3 is CASRAVLAGWGGSSTDTQYF. The DNA of the CDR3 is TGTGCCAGCAGAGCCGTTCTAGCGGGGTGGGGGGGATCTAGCACAGATACGCAGTATTTT.

The chain employs TRBV3-1 and TRBJ2-5; 10 bases line up with TRBD2. Germline trimming cut 6 bases from V and 7 bases from J; bases unmatched to any gene: 8. This CDR3 region has 14 residues. The germline CDR1 and CDR2 sequences are LGHDT and YNNKEL (reference sequence). This CDR3 is CASRAKVAGGTQYF. The DNA of the CDR3 is TGTGCCAGCAGGGCGAAGGTAGCGGGGGGGACCCAGTACTTC.